What follows are 15 T cell receptor beta chains derived from one specimen sequenced in a study of blood T cell repertoires in COVID-19. The data were produced by immunoSEQ multiplex PCR, yet TCRdb's version contains in-frame clones alone and is incomplete. This sample has a few hundred thousand clones, with about 88% found just once. The sample comprised peripheral blood. The receptor set was obtained from a woman between 70 and 85 years old with active or convalescent COVID-19.

The chain is built from TRBV6-5 and TRBJ1-1, with a possible D match to TRBD1 (6 bases). Germline CDR1 reads MNHEY; CDR2 reads SVGAGI. This CDR3 spans 12 amino acids. Trimming took 6 bases from V and 7 from J, leaving 12 bases between them. CDR3 in DNA: TGTGCCAGCAGATCGACAGGAGGTGAAGCTTTCTTT. Its translation: CASRSTGGEAFF.

The chain recombines TRBV7-8 with TRBJ2-1, with no clear D. V was cut by 6 bases and J by 6 bases, with 9 bases left in between. The germline CDR1 and CDR2 sequences are SGHVS and FQNEAQ. CDR3 size: 12 residues. CDR3 residues: CASSLRLNEQFF. The CDR3 bases are TGTGCCAGCAGTCTAAGACTCAATGAGCAGTTCTTC.

This rearrangement joins TRBV5-8 to TRBJ2-7; 7 bases map to TRBD2. V dropped 4 bases and J dropped 6; count of bases not matched to a gene: 13. The CDR3 sequence is 15 residues long. Looked up from germline, CDR1 is SGHTS and CDR2 is YDEGEE. The CDR3 bases are TGTGCCAGCAGCGAACCACCAGTCGGGAGGCGCGAGCAGTACTTC. Translating gives CASSEPPVGRREQYF.

The V gene is TRBV5-1, the J gene TRBJ2-3, with D perhaps TRBD1 (6 bases). Trimming left V 0 bases short and J 3 bases short, with 11 bases between. The CDR3 consists of 15 residues. Germline CDR1 and CDR2: SGHRS and YFSETQ. The CDR3 is CASSLGRGGTDTQYF. The CDR3 nucleotides are TGCGCCAGCAGCTTGGGCAGGGGTGGGACAGATACGCAGTATTTT.

The chain employs TRBV18 and TRBJ1-2, with 12 bases identical to TRBD1. The CDR3 sequence is 16 residues long. Germline CDR1 reads KGHSH; CDR2 reads LQKENI. J gave up 6 bases and V 3 bases, and 8 bases lay outside the gene matches. The CDR3 region has the DNA TGTGCCAGCTCACCTCCTCCCGGGACAGGGGGCGATGGCTACACCTTC. The encoded protein is CASSPPPGTGGDGYTF.

This sequence joins TRBV18 and TRBJ2-3, with TRBD1 matching over 9 bases. Per germline, CDR1 KGHSH and CDR2 LQKENI. V gave up 6 bases and J gave up 3 bases; unmatched junction bases: 4. CDR3 length equals 14 residues. CDR3 protein: CASSRDRGTDTQYF. Here the CDR3 DNA reads TGTGCCAGCTCCCGAGACAGGGGGACAGATACGCAGTATTTT.

The chain is built from TRBV27 and TRBJ2-1; 10 bases match TRBD1. Trimming at V came to 7 bases and at J to 5 bases, leaving 8 bases not matched to a gene. The CDR3 spans 15 residues. Germline V gene sequence: CDR1 MNHEY, CDR2 SMNVEV (reference sequence). CDR3 amino acids: CASIAGTGDHNEQFF. The DNA for the CDR3 is TGTGCCAGCATCGCCGGGACAGGGGACCACAATGAGCAGTTCTTC.

This rearrangement joins TRBV7-2 to TRBJ1-2, with 8 bases identical to TRBD1. Unmatched junction bases numbered 8, after V lost 2 bases and J lost 0 bases. Germline-derived CDR1 and CDR2 are SGHTA and FQGNSA. The length of the CDR3 is 17 residues. As DNA, the CDR3 is TGTGCCAGCAGCTTAACTATGGGGACAGGTGCTAACTATGGCTACACCTTC. As protein: CASSLTMGTGANYGYTF.

This chain joins TRBV19 and TRBJ1-1; weak D call: TRBD1 (5 bases). CDR1 and CDR2 (germline): LNHDA, SQIVND (reference sequence). Deletions cut 5 bases from V and 4 bases from J, with 14 bases between. The CDR3 has 14 amino acids. CDR3 loop: CASSLARVSTEAFF. For the CDR3, the DNA is TGTGCCAGTAGTCTCGCCAGGGTGAGCACTGAAGCTTTCTTT. The variable domain in full, with the rest retrieved from reference TRBV19 and TRBJ1-1, is DGGITQSPKYLFRKEGQNVTLSCEQNLNHDAMYWYRQDPGQGLRLIYYSQIVNDFQKGDIAEGYSVSREKKESFPLTVTSAQKNPTAFYLCASSLARVSTEAFFGQGTRLTVV.

The chain links TRBV4-1 to TRBJ2-5; D is perhaps TRBD2 (6 bases). Germline-derived CDR1 and CDR2 are MGHRA and YSYEKL. Trimming pared 1 base from V and 1 base from J, leaving 13 bases between. This CDR3 is built from 16 residues. In DNA, the CDR3 is TGCGCCAGCAGCCAAGCTACACTAGCCCTCCAAGAGACCCAGTACTTC. Protein: CASSQATLALQETQYF.

This chain connects TRBV7-2 to TRBJ1-2; possible D gene TRBD1, 5 bases. Germline values: CDR1 SGHTA, CDR2 FQGNSA. This CDR3 comprises 14 residues. V lost 4 bases and J 6 bases, leaving 15 bases between the germline ends. The CDR3 nucleotides are TGTGCCAGCAGCTCACGGCCAGGGCGTAATGGCTACACCTTC. It yields the protein CASSSRPGRNGYTF.

The V gene is TRBV27, the J gene TRBJ2-6; tentative D call: TRBD2 (5 bases). V shed 6 bases and J shed 1 base, with 10 bases lying between them. From germline, CDR1 is MNHEY and CDR2 SMNVEV (reference sequence). The CDR3 has 15 residues. CDR3 in amino acids: CASRRDRSGANVLTF. The CDR3 nucleotides read TGTGCCAGCAGGAGGGATAGGTCTGGGGCCAACGTCCTGACTTTC.

The chain links TRBV19 to TRBJ1-2; tentative D call: TRBD1 (5 bases). With 3 bases removed from V and 5 bases from J, the gap between germline ends came to 10 bases. There are 13 residues in the CDR3. CDR1 LNHDA and CDR2 SQIVND come from the germline V gene (reference sequence). The CDR3 region is CASSMAGQYGYTF. The CDR3 DNA is TGTGCCAGTAGTATGGCAGGGCAGTATGGCTACACCTTC.

In this sample, this clone turned up once. The chain uses TRBV5-1 and TRBJ2-3; D call uncertain. The V gene's germline CDR1 is SGHRS and CDR2 YFSETQ. The CDR3 covers 12 residues. Trimming left V 4 bases short and J 6 bases short, with 9 bases between. In DNA form, the CDR3 reads TGCGCCAGCAGCGTCCCTAGTGATACGCAGTATTTT. Protein sequence: CASSVPSDTQYF.

The J gene is TRBJ1-5, the V gene TRBV19, with no clear D. The germline V gene encodes CDR1 LNHDA and CDR2 SQIVND (reference sequence). Trimming stripped 3 bases from V and 5 bases from J, with 11 bases between. The CDR3 length is 14 residues. CDR3 DNA: TGTGCCAGTAGTATTTACACCGGGGATCAGCCCCAGCATTTT. Protein product: CASSIYTGDQPQHF. Full variable domain (rest looked up from reference TRBV19 and TRBJ1-5): DGGITQSPKYLFRKEGQNVTLSCEQNLNHDAMYWYRQDPGQGLRLIYYSQIVNDFQKGDIAEGYSVSREKKESFPLTVTSAQKNPTAFYLCASSIYTGDQPQHFGDGTRLSIL.